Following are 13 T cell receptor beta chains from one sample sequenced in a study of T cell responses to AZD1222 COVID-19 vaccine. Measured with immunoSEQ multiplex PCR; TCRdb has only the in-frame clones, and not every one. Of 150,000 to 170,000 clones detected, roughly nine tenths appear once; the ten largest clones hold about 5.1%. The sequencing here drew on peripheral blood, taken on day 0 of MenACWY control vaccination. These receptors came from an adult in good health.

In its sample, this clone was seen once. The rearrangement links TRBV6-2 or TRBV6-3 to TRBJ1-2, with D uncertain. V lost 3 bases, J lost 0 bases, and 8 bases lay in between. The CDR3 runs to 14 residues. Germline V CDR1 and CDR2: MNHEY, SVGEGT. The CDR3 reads CASSYTVTNYGYTF. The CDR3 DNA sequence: TGTGCCAGCAGTTATACCGTTACTAACTATGGCTACACCTTC.

CDR3 in amino acids: CASSFAIGATGELFF. The CDR3 region has the DNA TGTGCCAGCAGTTTTGCTATAGGGGCTACCGGGGAGCTGTTTTTT. V usage is TRBV27 and J usage is TRBJ2-2, with TRBD1 as a possible D gene (5 bases). Between the trimmed V and J ends, which lost 3 bases and 5 bases, there was a span of 13 bases. The germline V gene encodes CDR1 MNHEY and CDR2 SMNVEV (reference sequence). CDR3 size: 15 residues.

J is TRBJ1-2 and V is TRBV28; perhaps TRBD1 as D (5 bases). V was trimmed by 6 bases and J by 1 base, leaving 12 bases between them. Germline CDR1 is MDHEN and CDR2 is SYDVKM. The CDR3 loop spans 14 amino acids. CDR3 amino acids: CASRLGGGNYGYTF. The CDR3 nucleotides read TGTGCCAGCAGACTCGGGGGGGGTAACTATGGCTACACCTTC.

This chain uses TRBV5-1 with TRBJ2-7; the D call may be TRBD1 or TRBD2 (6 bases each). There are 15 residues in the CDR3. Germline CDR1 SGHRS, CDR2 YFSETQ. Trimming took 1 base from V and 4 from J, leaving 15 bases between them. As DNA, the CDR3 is TGCGCCAGCAGCTTGTCCGGGGGCCCTGGGTACGAGCAGTACTTC. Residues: CASSLSGGPGYEQYF.

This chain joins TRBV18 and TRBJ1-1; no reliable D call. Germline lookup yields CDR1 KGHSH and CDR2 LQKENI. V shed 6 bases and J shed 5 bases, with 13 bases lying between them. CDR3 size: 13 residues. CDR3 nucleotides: TGTGCCAGCTCGCTGGGAAGGGATACTGAAGCTTTCTTT. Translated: CASSLGRDTEAFF. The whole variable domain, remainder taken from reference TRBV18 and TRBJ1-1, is NAGVMQNPRHLVRRRGQEARLRCSPMKGHSHVYWYRQLPEEGLKFMVYLQKENIIDESGMPKERFSAEFPKEGPSILRIQQVVRGDSAAYFCASSLGRDTEAFFGQGTRLTVV.

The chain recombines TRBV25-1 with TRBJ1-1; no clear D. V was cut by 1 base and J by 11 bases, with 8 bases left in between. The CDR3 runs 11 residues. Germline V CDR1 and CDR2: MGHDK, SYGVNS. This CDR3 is CASSELGEAFF. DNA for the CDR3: TGTGCCAGCAGTGAATTAGGCGAGGCTTTCTTT.

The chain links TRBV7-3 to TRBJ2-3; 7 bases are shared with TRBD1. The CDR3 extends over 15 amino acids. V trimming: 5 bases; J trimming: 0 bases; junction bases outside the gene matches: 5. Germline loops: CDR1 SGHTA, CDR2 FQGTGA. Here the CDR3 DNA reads TGTGCCAGCAGCCGACAGGGTGCTAGCACAGATACGCAGTATTTT. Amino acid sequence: CASSRQGASTDTQYF.

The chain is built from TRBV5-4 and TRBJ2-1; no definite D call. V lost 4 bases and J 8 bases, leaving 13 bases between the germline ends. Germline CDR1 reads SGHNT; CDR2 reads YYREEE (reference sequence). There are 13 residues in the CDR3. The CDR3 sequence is CASSRTTQDEQFF. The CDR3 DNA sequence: TGTGCCAGCAGCCGAACCACTCAGGATGAGCAGTTCTTC.

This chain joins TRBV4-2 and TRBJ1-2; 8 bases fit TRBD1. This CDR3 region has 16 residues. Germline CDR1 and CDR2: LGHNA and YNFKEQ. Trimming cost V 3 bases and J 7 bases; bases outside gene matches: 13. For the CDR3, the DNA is TGTGCCAGCAGCCAGGAGATGGGACAGGCCCGGGGTGGCTACACCTTC. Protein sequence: CASSQEMGQARGGYTF.

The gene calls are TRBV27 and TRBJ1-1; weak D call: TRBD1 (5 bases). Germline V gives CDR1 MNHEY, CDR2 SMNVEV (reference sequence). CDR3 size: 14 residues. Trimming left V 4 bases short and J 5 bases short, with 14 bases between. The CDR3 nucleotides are TGTGCCAGCAGTTCGTCCCAGCGGGGGACTGAAGCTTTCTTT. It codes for CASSSSQRGTEAFF.

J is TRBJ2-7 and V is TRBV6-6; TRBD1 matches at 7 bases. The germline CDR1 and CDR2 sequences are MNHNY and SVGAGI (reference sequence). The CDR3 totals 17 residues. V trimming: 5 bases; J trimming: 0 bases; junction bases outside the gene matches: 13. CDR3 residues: CASSPNPTGVTSYEQYV. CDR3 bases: TGTGCCAGCAGTCCAAATCCAACAGGGGTTACCTCCTACGAGCAGTACGTC.

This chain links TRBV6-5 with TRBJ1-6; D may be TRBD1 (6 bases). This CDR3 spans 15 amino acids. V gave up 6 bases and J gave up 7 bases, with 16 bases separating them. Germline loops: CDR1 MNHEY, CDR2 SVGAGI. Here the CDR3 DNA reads TGTGCCAGCAGAACCACCGGGACACCAAATTCACCCCTCCACTTT. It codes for CASRTTGTPNSPLHF.

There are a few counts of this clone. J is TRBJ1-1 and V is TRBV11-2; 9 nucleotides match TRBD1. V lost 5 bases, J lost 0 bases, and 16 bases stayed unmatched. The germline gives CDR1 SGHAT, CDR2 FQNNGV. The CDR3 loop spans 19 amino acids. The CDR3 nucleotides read TGTGCCAGCAGCCGGAACCTACGGGACAGGGCATCGATGAACACTGAAGCTTTCTTT. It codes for CASSRNLRDRASMNTEAFF.